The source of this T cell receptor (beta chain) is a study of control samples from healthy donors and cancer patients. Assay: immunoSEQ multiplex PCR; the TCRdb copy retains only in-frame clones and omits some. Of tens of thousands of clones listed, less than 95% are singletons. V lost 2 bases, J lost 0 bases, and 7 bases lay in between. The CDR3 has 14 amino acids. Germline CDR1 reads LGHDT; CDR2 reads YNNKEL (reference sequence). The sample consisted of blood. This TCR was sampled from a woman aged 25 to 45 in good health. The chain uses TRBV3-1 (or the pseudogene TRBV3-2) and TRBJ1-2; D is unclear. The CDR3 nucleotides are TGTGCCAGCAGCCAACGGCATTCTAACTATGGCTACACCTTC. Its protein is CASSQRHSNYGYTF.